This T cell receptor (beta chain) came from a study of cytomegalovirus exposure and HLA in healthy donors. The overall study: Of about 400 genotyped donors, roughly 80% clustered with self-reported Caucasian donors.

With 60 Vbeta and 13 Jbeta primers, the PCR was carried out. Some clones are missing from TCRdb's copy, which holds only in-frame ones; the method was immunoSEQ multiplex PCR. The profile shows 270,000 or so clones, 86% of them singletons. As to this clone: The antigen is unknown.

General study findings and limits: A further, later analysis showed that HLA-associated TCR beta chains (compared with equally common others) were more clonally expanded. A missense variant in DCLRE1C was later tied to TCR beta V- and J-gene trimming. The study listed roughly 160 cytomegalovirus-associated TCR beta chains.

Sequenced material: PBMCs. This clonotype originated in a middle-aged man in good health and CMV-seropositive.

DNA for the CDR3: TGTGCCTGGACCCGAGGGGGACAGGGAAATTCACCCCTCCACTTT. Amino acid sequence: CAWTRGGQGNSPLHF. The rearrangement uses TRBV30 and TRBJ1-6; TRBD1 matches 9 bases. The junction had 8 bases not matched to a gene; V was cut back by 4 bases and J by 7 bases. CDR1 is GTSNPN and CDR2 is SVGIG in the germline V gene (reference sequence). This CDR3 spans 15 amino acids. The complete variable domain, with remaining parts taken from reference TRBV30 and TRBJ1-6, reads SQTIHQWPATLVQPVGSPLSLECTVEGTSNPNLYWYRQAAGRGLQLLFYSVGIGQISSEVPQNLSASRPQDRQFILSSKKLLLSDSGFYLCAWTRGGQGNSPLHFGNGTRLTVT.